The 14 T cell receptor beta chains reported below all come from one sample, sequenced in a study of T cells in Graves' hyperthyroidism and ophthalmopathy. Amplification of TCR beta CDR3 regions was performed using RNA transcripts as template. An initial round of RT-PCR targeting the TCR CDR3 relied on the HTBI primer set. TCRdb fed the multiplex PCR reads into MiXCR, producing one record per CDR3 protein. The sample holds hundreds of thousands of distinct CDR3 sequences, 35% to 55% seen once. The specimen was peripheral blood or thyroid tissue (not recorded which). Receptors were obtained from a woman aged 18-35 years with Graves' hyperthyroidism.

In this sample, this clonotype turned up a few times. This sequence joins TRBV12-3 or TRBV12-4 and TRBJ1-4; 7 bases map to TRBD1. The CDR3 has 14 amino acids. The V segment lost 5 bases and the J segment 4 bases; nucleotides outside the gene matches: 4. The chain's CDR3 is CASSPGQHNEKLFF. CDR3 nucleotides: TGTGCCAGCAGTCCGGGACAGCATAATGAAAAACTGTTTTTT.

The chain combines TRBV2 with TRBJ2-5, with 7 nucleotides matching TRBD2. With V trimmed by 6 bases and J by 4 bases, 11 bases remained unmatched. The CDR3 extends over 15 amino acids. Looked up from germline, CDR1 is SNHLY and CDR2 is FYNNEI. The CDR3 nucleotides are TGTGCCAGCAGAGACCCCGCGGGAGTACGAGAGACCCAGTACTTC. This translates into CASRDPAGVRETQYF.

This clonotype was found once. The DNA for the CDR3 is TGCAGCTCACCACTACAGCGCTACGAGCAGTACTTC. Its protein is CSSPLQRYEQYF. V usage is TRBV29-1 and J usage is TRBJ2-7; no reliable D call. Trimming pared 8 bases from V and 3 bases from J, leaving 14 bases between. The CDR3 extends over 12 amino acids. The germline CDR1 and CDR2 sequences are SQVTM and ANQGSEA.

The CDR3 loop reads CASSLQGTGQGYTF. The DNA of the CDR3 is TGTGCCAGCAGCTTGCAGGGGACAGGGCAAGGCTACACCTTC. The J gene is TRBJ1-2, the V gene TRBV7-3, with 9 bases lining up with TRBD1. V shed 3 bases and J 8 bases; nucleotides not matched to a gene: 7. The CDR3 spans 14 residues. From germline, CDR1 is SGHTA and CDR2 FQGTGA.

This clonotype appeared a few times. The rearrangement uses TRBV29-1 and TRBJ1-2; 9 nucleotides agree with TRBD1. The length of the CDR3 is 13 residues. CDR1 SQVTM and CDR2 ANQGSEA come from the germline V gene. The J segment lost 2 bases and the V segment lost 6 bases, leaving 4 bases of the junction unmatched. CDR3 amino acids: CSVPGTGNYGYTF. In DNA, the CDR3 is TGCAGCGTGCCCGGGACAGGGAACTATGGCTACACCTTC.

This rearrangement joins TRBV14 to TRBJ2-2; a possible D gene is TRBD1 (5 bases). V was pared by 5 bases and J by 6 bases, with 13 bases between. The CDR3 spans 14 residues. Germline-derived CDR1 and CDR2 are SGHDN and FVKESK. CDR3 sequence reads: CASSFQGLAGELFF. The CDR3 nucleotides read TGTGCCAGCAGCTTTCAGGGCTTGGCCGGGGAGCTGTTTTTT.

This chain joins TRBV24-1 and TRBJ2-1; D perhaps matches TRBD1 (6 bases). The germline V and J ends were trimmed by 9 bases and 8 bases, with 16 bases remaining between them. Germline V gene sequence: CDR1 KGHDR, CDR2 SFDVKD. The CDR3 totals 13 residues. CDR3 amino acids: CATEMGARDEQFF. The CDR3 DNA sequence: TGTGCCACCGAGATGGGGGCGCGGGATGAGCAGTTCTTC.

The V and J genes are TRBV10-3 and TRBJ2-7, with D hard to call. V shed 9 bases and J shed 2 bases, with 8 bases lying between them. CDR3 length: 11 amino acids. Germline CDR1 ENHRY, CDR2 SYGVKD. CDR3 DNA sequence: TGTGCCATAAGTCCCCCCTACGAGCAGTACTTC. It codes for CAISPPYEQYF.

This chain uses TRBV7-3 with TRBJ2-7; D possibly uses TRBD1 or TRBD2 (7 bases each). V was pared by 5 bases and J by 2 bases, with 19 bases between. The CDR3 covers 16 residues. Germline assignment: CDR1 SGHTA and CDR2 FQGTGA. The DNA of the CDR3 is TGTGCCAGCAGCCCCAGACAGGGAGGGAACACCTACGAGCAGTACTTC. It encodes CASSPRQGGNTYEQYF.

The V and J genes are TRBV7-2 and TRBJ1-2; the D gene is possibly TRBD1 (6 bases). The CDR3 has 16 amino acids. Germline CDR1 and CDR2: SGHTA and FQGNSA. V shed 3 bases and J shed 3 bases, with 17 bases lying between them. CDR3 bases: TGTGCCAGCAGCTTGGACTGGACAGCAACCCACTATGGCTACACCTTC. Residues: CASSLDWTATHYGYTF.

The genes are TRBV25-1 and TRBJ1-2; D gene unclear. Trimming removed 5 bases at V and 5 bases at J, with 15 bases between. CDR3 size: 14 residues. CDR1 is MGHDK, CDR2 SYGVNS, per germline. CDR3 in amino acids: CASSQPRWGYGYTF. CDR3 coding DNA: TGTGCCAGCAGTCAACCCCGGTGGGGATATGGCTACACCTTC.

The CDR3 loop reads CASSSPGQVQETQYF. CDR3 sequence (DNA): TGTGCCAGCAGCTCGCCGGGACAGGTGCAAGAGACCCAGTACTTC. This sequence joins TRBV7-9 and TRBJ2-5, with TRBD1 matching over 8 bases. The CDR3 spans 15 residues. V was pared by 4 bases and J by 2 bases, with 6 bases of the junction left unmatched. The germline V gene encodes CDR1 SEHNR and CDR2 FQNEAQ (reference sequence).

The chain has TRBV7-2 and TRBJ1-5; no firm D call. Trimming took off 1 base at V and 1 base at J, with 11 bases between the two ends. CDR3 size: 16 residues. Germline lookup yields CDR1 SGHTA and CDR2 FQGNSA. The CDR3 is CASSLGWELSNQPQHF. The CDR3 DNA reads as TGTGCCAGCAGCTTAGGTTGGGAGTTGAGCAATCAGCCCCAGCATTTT. The variable domain in full, with the rest retrieved from reference TRBV7-2 and TRBJ1-5, is GAGVSQSPSNKVTEKGKDVELRCDPISGHTALYWYRQSLGQGLEFLIYFQGNSAPDKSGLPSDRFSAERTGGSVSTLTIQRTQQEDSAVYLCASSLGWELSNQPQHFGDGTRLSIL.

V gene TRBV29-1 combines with J gene TRBJ1-2; a possible D gene is TRBD1 (6 bases). Trimming cost V 3 bases and J 2 bases, with 10 bases left between them. This CDR3 is 13 amino acids long. Germline V gives CDR1 SQVTM, CDR2 ANQGSEA. The CDR3 loop is CSVERTENYGYTF. The CDR3 nucleotides are TGCAGCGTTGAGCGGACAGAAAACTATGGCTACACCTTC.